Below are 7 T cell receptor beta chains sequenced from a single sample in a study of blood T cell repertoires in COVID-19. The data were produced by immunoSEQ multiplex PCR, yet TCRdb's version contains in-frame clones alone and is incomplete. The sample lists about 350,000 clones, about 88% occurring once. Input material: PBMCs or T cells enriched from blood (not recorded which). The receptors were sampled from a woman in her 30s who had recovered from COVID-19.

The chain employs TRBV5-1 and TRBJ2-7, with TRBD1 matching 9 bases. Germline loops: CDR1 SGHRS, CDR2 YFSETQ. This CDR3 region has 15 residues. V shed 0 bases and J 6 bases; nucleotides not matched to a gene: 7. CDR3 protein: CASSLEGTGTSEQYF. In DNA, the CDR3 is TGCGCCAGCAGCTTGGAAGGGACAGGGACGTCCGAGCAGTACTTC.

The table lists this clone with a few counts. In the same sample, other DNA sequences code for this CDR3. The chain couples TRBV6-5 to TRBJ1-1; no clear D. Deletions cut 4 bases from V and 8 bases from J, with 11 bases between. The germline V gene has CDR1 MNHEY and CDR2 SVGAGI. The CDR3 has 12 residues. The CDR3 nucleotides are TGTGCCAGCAGTTCACCGACTGGGGAAGCTTTCTTT. Protein product: CASSSPTGEAFF.

The chain uses TRBV28 and TRBJ1-1; D perhaps matches TRBD1 (6 bases). The CDR3 totals 20 residues. From germline, CDR1 is MDHEN and CDR2 SYDVKM. Trimming cost V 8 bases and J 6 bases, with 37 bases left between them. DNA for the CDR3: TGTGCCAGCCTTAGAGGGGTCGGGACCATCAGACGGGGGGCTTGGTCTGAAGCTTTCTTT. Translated, it gives CASLRGVGTIRRGAWSEAFF.

With respect to this clone: The sample holds other DNA sequences that translate to the same CDR3. This chain links TRBV6-2 or TRBV6-3 with TRBJ2-1; the D is unclear. V was shortened by 0 bases and J by 9 bases, with 6 bases between the two germline ends. The CDR3 totals 12 residues. CDR1 is MNHEY and CDR2 is SVGEGT in the germline V gene. This CDR3 reads CASSYSRVEQFF. As DNA, the CDR3 is TGTGCCAGCAGTTACTCTCGAGTTGAGCAGTTCTTC.

A single count supports this clone. This chain uses TRBV19 with TRBJ1-1, with 7 bases fitting TRBD1. In germline, CDR1 is LNHDA, CDR2 SQIVND (reference sequence). V lost 10 bases and J lost 1; bases outside the gene matches: 12. CDR3 length: 15 residues. CDR3 in amino acids: CATRTGGITNTEAFF. CDR3 nucleotides: TGTGCCACCCGGACAGGCGGGATAACGAACACTGAAGCTTTCTTT.

The J gene is TRBJ2-5, the V gene TRBV6-5, with TRBD2 as a possible D gene (5 bases). CDR1 is MNHEY, CDR2 SVGAGI, per germline. Deletions cut 4 bases from V and 7 bases from J, with 19 bases between. The CDR3 has 15 residues. CDR3 region: CASSSTIVGGGTQYF. CDR3 DNA: TGTGCCAGCAGTTCCACTATCGTTGGAGGTGGGACCCAGTACTTC.

The CDR3 protein is CASSQERGYNSPLHF. CDR3 sequence (DNA): TGTGCCAGCAGCCAAGAAAGGGGTTATAATTCACCCCTCCACTTT. The J gene is TRBJ1-6, the V gene TRBV3-1 (or the pseudogene TRBV3-2); tentative D call: TRBD1 (5 bases). CDR1 and CDR2 (germline): LGHDT, YNNKEL (reference sequence). This CDR3 region has 15 residues. Trimming took off 0 bases at V and 4 bases at J, with 7 bases between the two ends.